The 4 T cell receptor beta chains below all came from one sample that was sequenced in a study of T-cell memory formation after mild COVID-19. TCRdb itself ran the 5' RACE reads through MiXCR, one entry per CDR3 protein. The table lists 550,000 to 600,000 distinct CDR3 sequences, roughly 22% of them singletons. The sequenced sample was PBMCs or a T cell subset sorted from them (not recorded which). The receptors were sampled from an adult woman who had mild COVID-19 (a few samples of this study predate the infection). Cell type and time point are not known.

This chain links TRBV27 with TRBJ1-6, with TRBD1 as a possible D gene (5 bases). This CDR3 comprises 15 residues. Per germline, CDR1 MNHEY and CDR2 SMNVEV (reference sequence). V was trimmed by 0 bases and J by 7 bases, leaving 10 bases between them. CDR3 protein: CASSLSNQGNSPLHF. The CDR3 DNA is TGTGCCAGCAGTTTATCGAACCAGGGCAATTCACCCCTCCACTTT.

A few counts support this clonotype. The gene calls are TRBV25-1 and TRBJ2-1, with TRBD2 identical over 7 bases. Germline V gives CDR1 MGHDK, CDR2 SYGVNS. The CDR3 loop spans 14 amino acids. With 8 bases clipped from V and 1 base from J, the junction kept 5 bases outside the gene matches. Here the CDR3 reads CASGPGLSYNEQFF. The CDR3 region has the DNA TGTGCCAGCGGTCCGGGACTATCCTACAATGAGCAGTTCTTC.

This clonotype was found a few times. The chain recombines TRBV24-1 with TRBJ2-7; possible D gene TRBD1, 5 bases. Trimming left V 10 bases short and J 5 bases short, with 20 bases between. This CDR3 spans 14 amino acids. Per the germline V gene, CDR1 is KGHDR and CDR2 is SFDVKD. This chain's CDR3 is CATTRGHGDNEQYF. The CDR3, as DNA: TGTGCCACTACCCGCGGACACGGAGATAACGAGCAGTACTTC.

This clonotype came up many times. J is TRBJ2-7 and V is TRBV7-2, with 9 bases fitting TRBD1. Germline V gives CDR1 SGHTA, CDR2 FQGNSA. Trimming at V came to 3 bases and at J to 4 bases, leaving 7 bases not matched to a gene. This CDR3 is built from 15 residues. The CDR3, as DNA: TGTGCCAGCAGCTTTACCGGGACAGGGTCTTACGAGCAGTACTTC. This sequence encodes CASSFTGTGSYEQYF.